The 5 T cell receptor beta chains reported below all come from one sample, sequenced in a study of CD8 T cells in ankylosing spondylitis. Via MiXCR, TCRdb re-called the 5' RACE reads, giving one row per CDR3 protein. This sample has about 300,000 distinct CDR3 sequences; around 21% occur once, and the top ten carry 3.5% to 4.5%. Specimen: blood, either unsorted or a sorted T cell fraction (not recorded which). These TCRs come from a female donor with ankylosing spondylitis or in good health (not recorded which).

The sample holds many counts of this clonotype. The CDR3 nucleotides read TGTGCCATCACTGGAGGGCGTAACTATGGCTACACCTTC. Residues: CAITGGRNYGYTF. The genes are TRBV10-3 and TRBJ1-2; D unresolved. CDR3 length equals 13 residues. The V gene's germline CDR1 is ENHRY and CDR2 SYGVKD. Trimming pared 7 bases from V and 1 base from J, leaving 10 bases between.

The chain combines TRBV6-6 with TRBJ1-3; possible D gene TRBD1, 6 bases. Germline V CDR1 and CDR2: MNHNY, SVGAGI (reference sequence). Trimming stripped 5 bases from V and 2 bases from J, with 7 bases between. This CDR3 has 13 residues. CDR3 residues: CASSDRTGNTIYF. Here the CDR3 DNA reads TGTGCCAGCAGTGACAGGACTGGAAACACCATATATTTT.

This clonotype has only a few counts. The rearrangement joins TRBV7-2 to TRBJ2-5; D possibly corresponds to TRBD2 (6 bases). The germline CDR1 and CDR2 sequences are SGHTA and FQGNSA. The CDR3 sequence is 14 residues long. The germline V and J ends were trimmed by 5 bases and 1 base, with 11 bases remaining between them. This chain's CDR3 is CASSQSGFQETQYF. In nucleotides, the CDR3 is TGTGCCAGCAGCCAGAGCGGGTTCCAAGAGACCCAGTACTTC.

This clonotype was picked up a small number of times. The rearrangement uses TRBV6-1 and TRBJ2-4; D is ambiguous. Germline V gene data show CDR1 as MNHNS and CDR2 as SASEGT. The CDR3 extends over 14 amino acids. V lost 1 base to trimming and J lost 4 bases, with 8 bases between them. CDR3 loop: CASSEGVGKNIQYF. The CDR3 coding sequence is TGTGCCAGCAGTGAAGGGGTTGGGAAAAACATTCAGTACTTC.

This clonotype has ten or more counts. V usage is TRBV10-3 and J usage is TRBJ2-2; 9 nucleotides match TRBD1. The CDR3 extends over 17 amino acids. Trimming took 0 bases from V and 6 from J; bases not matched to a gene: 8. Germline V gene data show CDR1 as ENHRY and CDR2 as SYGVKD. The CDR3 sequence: CAISESGQGGLAGELFF. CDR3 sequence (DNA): TGTGCCATCAGTGAGTCGGGACAGGGCGGTTTGGCCGGGGAGCTGTTTTTT.